This TCR beta chain was profiled in a study of T cell responses to AZD1222 COVID-19 vaccine. General observations from the study: All repertoire sampling was performed exclusively after the peak T cell response. Spike-specific TCR breadth and depth went up after people got two AZD1222 doses.

In the case of this clone: What it binds is unknown.

The method was immunoSEQ multiplex PCR; TCRdb's version includes in-frame clones alone and lacks a portion of them. The sample lists some 90,000 clones, around 91% seen once, with roughly 5.5% in the top ten. V was pared by 3 bases and J by 2 bases, with 5 bases between. The CDR3 consists of 13 residues. The germline gives CDR1 SGHAT, CDR2 FQNNGV. This sequence originates from an adult in good health. The chain links TRBV11-2 to TRBJ2-1; D is unclear. The specimen comprised peripheral blood, sampled on day 0 of MenACWY control vaccination. CDR3 amino acids: CASSFLPYNEQFF. CDR3 bases: TGTGCCAGCAGCTTCCTCCCCTACAATGAGCAGTTCTTC.